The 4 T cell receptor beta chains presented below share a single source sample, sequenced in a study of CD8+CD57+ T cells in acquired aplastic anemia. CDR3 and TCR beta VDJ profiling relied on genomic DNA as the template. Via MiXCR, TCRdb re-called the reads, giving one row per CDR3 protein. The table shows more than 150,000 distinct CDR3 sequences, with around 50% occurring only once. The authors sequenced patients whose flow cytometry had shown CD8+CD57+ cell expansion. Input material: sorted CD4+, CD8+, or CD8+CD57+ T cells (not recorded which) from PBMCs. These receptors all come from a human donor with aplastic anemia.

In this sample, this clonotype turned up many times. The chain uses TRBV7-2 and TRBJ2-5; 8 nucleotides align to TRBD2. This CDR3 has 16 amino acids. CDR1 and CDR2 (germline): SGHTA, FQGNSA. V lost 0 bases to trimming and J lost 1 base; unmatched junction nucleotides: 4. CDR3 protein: CASSLALRGAQETQYF. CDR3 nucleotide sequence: TGTGCCAGCAGCTTAGCACTGCGGGGGGCCCAAGAGACCCAGTACTTC.

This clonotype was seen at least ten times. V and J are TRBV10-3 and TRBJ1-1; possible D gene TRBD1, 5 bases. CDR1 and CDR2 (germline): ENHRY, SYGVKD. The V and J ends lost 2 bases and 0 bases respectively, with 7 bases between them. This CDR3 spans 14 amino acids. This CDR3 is CAISEGGMNTEAFF. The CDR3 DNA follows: TGTGCCATCAGTGAGGGGGGGATGAACACTGAAGCTTTCTTT.

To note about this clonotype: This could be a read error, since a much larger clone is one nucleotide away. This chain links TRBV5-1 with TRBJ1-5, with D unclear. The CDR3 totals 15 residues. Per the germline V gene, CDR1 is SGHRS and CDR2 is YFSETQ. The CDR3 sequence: CANSLAGCDNQPQHF. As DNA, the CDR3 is TGCGCCAACAGCTTGGCCGGCTGTGATAATCAGCCCCAGCATTTT.

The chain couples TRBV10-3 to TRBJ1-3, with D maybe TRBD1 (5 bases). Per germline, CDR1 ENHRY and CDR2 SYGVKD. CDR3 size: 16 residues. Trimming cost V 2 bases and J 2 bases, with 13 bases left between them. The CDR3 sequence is CAISEDGGKTGNTIYF. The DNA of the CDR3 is TGTGCCATCAGTGAGGACGGGGGAAAAACTGGAAACACCATATATTTT.